This record concerns one T cell receptor beta chain sequence. The data originate from a study of blood T cell repertoires in COVID-19. Study in general: Samples taken during acute and convalescent COVID-19 were collected in the United States, Italy and Spain. PBMCs, B-cell-depleted T cells, or T cells were the source of the cDNA or gDNA that made up the material.

Per the study methods: It was from reference gene primer amplification that nucleated cell counts were estimated. Profiled with immunoSEQ multiplex PCR; TCRdb holds only in-frame clones, not every one. V, J and clone size are those of that table, while D and trimming were read from the DNA. The sample includes roughly 150,000 clones, around 90% of them seen just once. The CDR3 is made up of 14 amino acids. Germline lookup yields CDR1 LNHDA and CDR2 SQIVND (reference sequence). V was cut by 3 bases and J by 4 bases, with 12 bases left in between. The V and J genes are TRBV19 and TRBJ1-1; perhaps TRBD1 as D (6 bases). This TCR came from a human donor in a cohort sampled during active COVID-19. The sample taken for sequencing was peripheral blood. The CDR3 is CASSIAGAGTEAFF. The DNA of the CDR3 is TGTGCCAGTAGTATTGCAGGGGCGGGCACTGAAGCTTTCTTT.